These 29 T cell receptor beta chains came from one sample sequenced in a study of beta chain features in type 1 diabetes. Sequenced material consisted of expressed TCRB transcripts (all of the isolated RNA was reverse transcribed). The method was immunoSEQ multiplex PCR; TCRdb's version includes in-frame clones alone and lacks a portion of them. The sample lists approximately 160,000 clones, around 8% occurring once. The sample was central memory CD4+ T cells from blood. The receptors derive from a man between 18 and 35 years old in good health.

In this sample, this clone turned up a few times. The chain uses TRBV9 and TRBJ1-3; the match to TRBD1 covers 7 bases. Per the germline V gene, CDR1 is SGDLS and CDR2 is YYNGEE. The CDR3 runs to 15 residues. Trimming removed 0 bases from V and 8 bases from J; junction bases left unmatched: 8. CDR3 DNA sequence: TGTGCCAGCAGCGTAGCGGGCCCCCAGGGGGACACCATATATTTT. Its translation: CASSVAGPQGDTIYF. The full variable domain, completed using reference TRBV9 and TRBJ1-3, is DSGVTQTPKHLITATGQRVTLRCSPRSGDLSVYWYQQSLDQGLQFLIQYYNGEERAKGNILERFSAQQFPDLHSELNLSSLELGDSALYFCASSVAGPQGDTIYFGEGSWLTVV.

Notes on this clone: No DNA is shown, since the ends of the CDR3 on it are uncertain; the CDR3 is the one TCRdb lists. This chain links TRBV23-1 with TRBJ2-2; no DNA check was done on the table's D call, TRBD2. TRBV23-1 is known as an ORF, though its function is uncertain. The CDR3 is made up of 16 amino acids, end residues included. The CDR3 sequence is CASSPPHTAEPGSCFF.

The V gene is TRBV7-9, the J gene TRBJ2-1; D possibly corresponds to TRBD1 (5 bases). Per germline, CDR1 SEHNR and CDR2 FQNEAQ (reference sequence). V lost 0 bases and J 7 bases, leaving 16 bases between the germline ends. The CDR3 runs to 16 residues. The CDR3 sequence: CASSLAGRVSGNEQFF. DNA of the CDR3: TGTGCCAGCAGCTTAGCGGGCAGGGTTTCTGGTAATGAGCAGTTCTTC.

A few counts support this clone. The V gene is TRBV14, the J gene TRBJ1-2, with D unclear. The V end was cut by 4 bases, the J end by 3 bases, with 9 bases between. The CDR3 runs to 13 residues. Germline V gene data show CDR1 as SGHDN and CDR2 as FVKESK. The CDR3 nucleotides read TGTGCCAGCAGCCGCCACGGGGACTATGGCTACACCTTC. It specifies CASSRHGDYGYTF.

This chain links TRBV19 with TRBJ1-5, with 7 bases fitting TRBD1. The CDR3 spans 15 residues. Looked up from germline, CDR1 is LNHDA and CDR2 is SQIVND (reference sequence). J was trimmed by 2 bases and V by 9 bases; bases with no gene match: 10. The chain's CDR3 is CASTSQGVGNQPQHF. In DNA form, the CDR3 reads TGTGCCAGCACCAGCCAGGGGGTTGGCAATCAGCCCCAGCATTTT. The complete variable domain, with remaining parts taken from reference TRBV19 and TRBJ1-5, reads DGGITQSPKYLFRKEGQNVTLSCEQNLNHDAMYWYRQDPGQGLRLIYYSQIVNDFQKGDIAEGYSVSREKKESFPLTVTSAQKNPTAFYLCASTSQGVGNQPQHFGDGTRLSIL.

The V and J genes are TRBV9 and TRBJ2-3; 7 positions agree with TRBD1. CDR3 size: 16 residues. Per germline, CDR1 SGDLS and CDR2 YYNGEE. Germline trimming cut 3 bases from V and 0 bases from J; bases unmatched to any gene: 7. As DNA, the CDR3 is TGTGCCAGCAGCGCCTCAGGGGGAACTAGCACAGATACGCAGTATTTT. This translates into CASSASGGTSTDTQYF.

This clone was counted a few times. The J gene is TRBJ2-7, the V gene TRBV4-3; the D gene is possibly TRBD1 (6 bases). Germline CDR1 and CDR2: LGHNA and YSLEER. Trimming shortened V by 3 bases and J by 2 bases, and 11 bases separated the two germline ends. CDR3 length: 14 residues. CDR3 DNA sequence: TGCGCCAGCAGCCATTCGACAGGCACCTACGAGCAGTACTTC. Translated, it gives CASSHSTGTYEQYF.

CDR3 loop: CAISVRQVRGELFF. The CDR3 nucleotides read TGTGCCATCAGTGTCCGGCAGGTCAGAGGGGAGCTGTTTTTT. This chain uses TRBV10-3 with TRBJ2-2; D gene unclear. The CDR3 is 14 amino acids. Germline V lookup: CDR1 ENHRY, CDR2 SYGVKD. Trimming cost V 4 bases and J 8 bases, with 14 bases left between them.

This sequence joins TRBV9 and TRBJ2-7, with D possibly matching TRBD1 (5 bases). V was trimmed by 0 bases and J by 1 base, leaving 11 bases between them. The CDR3 is 15 residues long. Germline CDR1 and CDR2: SGDLS and YYNGEE. CDR3 coding DNA: TGTGCCAGCAGCGTAGAGCCCCAGGGTTCCTACGAGCAGTACTTC. Translating it yields CASSVEPQGSYEQYF. The entire variable domain, with the rest obtained from reference TRBV9 and TRBJ2-7, is as follows: DSGVTQTPKHLITATGQRVTLRCSPRSGDLSVYWYQQSLDQGLQFLIQYYNGEERAKGNILERFSAQQFPDLHSELNLSSLELGDSALYFCASSVEPQGSYEQYFGPGTRLTVT.

V gene TRBV7-8 combines with J gene TRBJ2-5; tentative D call: TRBD1 (5 bases). There are 13 residues in the CDR3. V dropped 3 bases and J dropped 5 bases, with 10 bases sitting between them. Looked up from germline, CDR1 is SGHVS and CDR2 is FQNEAQ. CDR3 region: CASSFRTTETQYF. In nucleotides, the CDR3 is TGTGCCAGCAGCTTCCGGACAACCGAGACCCAGTACTTC.

This chain links TRBV28 with TRBJ1-1; possibly TRBD1 for D (5 bases). There are 12 residues in the CDR3. CDR1 is MDHEN, CDR2 SYDVKM, per germline. Trimming took off 4 bases at V and 4 bases at J, with 7 bases between the two ends. The CDR3: CASSSRVTEAFF. The CDR3, as DNA: TGTGCCAGCAGTTCCAGGGTCACTGAAGCTTTCTTT. Based on the CDR3 plus reference TRBV28 and TRBJ1-1, the full variable domain is DVKVTQSSRYLVKRTGEKVFLECVQDMDHENMFWYRQDPGLGLRLIYFSYDVKMKEKGDIPEGYSVSREKKERFSLILESASTNQTSMYLCASSSRVTEAFFGQGTRLTVV.

This clone has a handful of counts. V usage is TRBV11-1 and J usage is TRBJ2-2; the D is unclear. V lost 6 bases and J lost 6, with 17 bases in between. The CDR3 covers 15 residues. Germline loops: CDR1 SGHAT, CDR2 FQDESV (reference sequence). The CDR3 reads CASRPGVRSAGELFF. The DNA of the CDR3 is TGTGCCAGCAGACCAGGCGTTCGGTCAGCCGGGGAGCTGTTTTTT.

There are a few counts of this clone. The chain recombines TRBV7-6 with TRBJ2-7, with a possible D match to TRBD1 (5 bases). V shed 5 bases and J shed 2 bases, with 16 bases lying between them. Per the germline V gene, CDR1 is SGHVS and CDR2 is FNYEAQ. CDR3 size: 15 residues. The CDR3 spells CASSKGAGPTYEQYF. DNA of the CDR3: TGTGCCAGCAGCAAAGGGGCAGGGCCCACCTACGAGCAGTACTTC.

The chain is built from TRBV5-1 and TRBJ2-6, with 9 bases that match TRBD1. Germline V CDR1 and CDR2: SGHRS, YFSETQ. V was pared by 4 bases and J by 0 bases, with 11 bases of the junction left unmatched. This CDR3 region has 19 residues. The chain's CDR3 is CASSPERTGAYSGANVLTF. The CDR3 DNA follows: TGCGCCAGCAGCCCGGAGCGGACAGGGGCATACTCTGGGGCCAACGTCCTGACTTTC.

This clone was counted at least ten times. The CDR3 DNA sequence: TGTGCCAGCAGTGGGACTAGCGGGGGGGAGCAGTACTTC. Its protein is CASSGTSGGEQYF. The V gene is TRBV28, the J gene TRBJ2-7; the match to TRBD2 covers 15 bases. There are 13 residues in the CDR3. Germline values: CDR1 MDHEN, CDR2 SYDVKM. J lost 7 bases, V lost 5 bases, and 0 bases had no gene match.

Comment on this clone: It may be a read error: a sequence one base away is much more abundant. J is TRBJ2-7 and V is TRBV11-2; the D gene is possibly TRBD1 (5 bases). V lost 0 bases and J lost 2, with 5 bases in between. This CDR3 contains 13 residues. Per germline, CDR1 SGHAT and CDR2 FQNNGV. The CDR3 bases are TGTGCCAGCAGCTTAGACAGGGCCTACGAGCAGTACTTC. It encodes CASSLDRAYEQYF.

This clone was recorded a few times. The V gene is TRBV27, the J gene TRBJ1-2, with 9 bases matching TRBD1. The CDR3 length is 13 residues. V was clipped by 6 bases and J by 7 bases; unmatched bases: 6. Germline CDR1 reads MNHEY; CDR2 reads SMNVEV (reference sequence). The chain's CDR3 is CASRTGGFVGYTF. The CDR3, as DNA: TGTGCCAGCAGGACAGGGGGATTTGTTGGCTACACCTTC.

The chain employs TRBV6-5 and TRBJ1-5; D not certain. V gave up 5 bases and J gave up 9 bases, with 14 bases separating them. The length of the CDR3 is 13 residues. Germline V gene lookup returns CDR1 MNHEY and CDR2 SVGAGI. CDR3 residues: CASSEERLRPQHF. The CDR3 bases are TGTGCCAGCAGTGAAGAGAGACTCCGGCCCCAGCATTTT.

This clone came up a few times. The chain links TRBV5-6 to TRBJ1-2; TRBD1 matches at 10 bases. Germline CDR1 SGHDT, CDR2 YYEEEE. The CDR3 length is 15 residues. V lost 4 bases to trimming and J lost 5 bases; unmatched junction nucleotides: 8. CDR3 nucleotide sequence: TGTGCCAGCAGCCTTCCACCGGGACAGGGGTATGGCTACACCTTC. Protein product: CASSLPPGQGYGYTF.

The CDR3 DNA reads as TGTGCCAGCAGCTTGGGGGGGACAGGGGGGTACGAGCAGTACTTC. This encodes CASSLGGTGGYEQYF. V and J are TRBV7-9 and TRBJ2-5; 11 nucleotides line up with TRBD1. Matching the DNA end better, TRBJ2-7 makes the J call doubtful. From germline, CDR1 is SEHNR and CDR2 FQNEAQ (reference sequence). CDR3 size: 15 residues.

This clone was counted a few times. The junction shows a germline mismatch at one end, possibly a read error. This chain uses TRBV10-3 with TRBJ2-7, with D possibly TRBD2 on 6 matching bases. Germline V lookup: CDR1 ENHRY, CDR2 SYGVKD. The CDR3 runs 13 residues. The DNA of the CDR3 is TGTGCCAGCAGTTACTCGCCGGGGGACGAGCAGTACTTC. Protein: CASSYSPGDEQYF.

This clone was observed a few times. V is TRBV10-3 and J is TRBJ1-5; the D is unclear. Looked up from germline, CDR1 is ENHRY and CDR2 is SYGVKD. The CDR3 loop spans 13 amino acids. With 5 bases removed from V and 5 bases from J, the gap between germline ends came to 10 bases. The CDR3 DNA reads TGTGCCATCAGTATGGAGCGCGATCAGCCCCAGCATTTT. Translated, it gives CAISMERDQPQHF.

This clone was counted between two and nine times. The chain couples TRBV6-4 to TRBJ2-5; TRBD2 agrees at 12 bases. The CDR3 runs 17 residues. V lost 7 bases to trimming and J lost 3 bases; unmatched junction nucleotides: 12. Germline V gene lookup returns CDR1 MRHNA and CDR2 SNTAGT. CDR3 amino acids: CASKSTSGRRGEETQYF. The CDR3, as DNA: TGTGCCAGCAAATCGACTAGCGGGAGAAGGGGGGAAGAGACCCAGTACTTC.

The table lists this clone with a few counts. The J gene is TRBJ2-7, the V gene TRBV27; D is uncertain. The CDR3 totals 16 residues. Trimming removed 4 bases at V and 0 bases at J, with 16 bases between. CDR1 is MNHEY and CDR2 is SMNVEV in the germline V gene (reference sequence). The CDR3 is CASSSLLVAGSYEQYF. DNA of the CDR3: TGTGCCAGCAGTTCTTTGCTTGTCGCAGGCTCCTACGAGCAGTACTTC.

This clone was found many times. This chain joins TRBV18 and TRBJ2-1, with a tentative D call TRBD2 (6 bases). V was pared by 3 bases and J by 10 bases, with 22 bases between. The germline V gene encodes CDR1 KGHSH and CDR2 LQKENI. The CDR3 loop spans 16 amino acids. The CDR3 DNA reads TGTGCCAGCTCACCGATGGGCGGGATGGATTCGGGGGAGCAGTTCTTC. Its translation: CASSPMGGMDSGEQFF.

This clone appeared a few times. This rearrangement joins TRBV7-2 to TRBJ2-7; 12 nucleotides match TRBD2. CDR3 length: 16 residues. In germline, CDR1 is SGHTA, CDR2 FQGNSA. V trimming: 4 bases; J trimming: 5 bases; junction bases outside the gene matches: 9. The CDR3 loop is CASSWVTSGRSNEQYF. The CDR3 DNA reads as TGTGCCAGCAGCTGGGTTACTAGCGGGAGGTCCAACGAGCAGTACTTC.

This clone was detected a few times. The gene calls are TRBV5-1 and TRBJ1-2, with D possibly TRBD1 on 5 matching bases. The CDR3 length is 15 residues. Deletions cut 2 bases from V and 3 bases from J, with 14 bases between. Per the germline V gene, CDR1 is SGHRS and CDR2 is YFSETQ. CDR3: CASSFGAAVDYGYTF. The CDR3 coding sequence is TGCGCCAGCAGCTTTGGGGCCGCCGTCGACTATGGCTACACCTTC. The full variable domain, completed using reference TRBV5-1 and TRBJ1-2, is KAGVTQTPRYLIKTRGQQVTLSCSPISGHRSVSWYQQTPGQGLQFLFEYFSETQRNKGNFPGRFSGRQFSNSRSEMNVSTLELGDSALYLCASSFGAAVDYGYTFGSGTRLTVV.

With regard to this clone: Mismatch with germline at one junction end may stem from a read error. This sequence joins TRBV5-1 and TRBJ2-5; TRBD2 matches at 11 bases. Looked up from germline, CDR1 is SGHRS and CDR2 is YFSETQ. This CDR3 has 17 residues. The DNA for the CDR3 is TGCGCCGGCAGCCTTGGGTCTAGCGGGAGGAACCAAGAGACCCAGTACTTC. Translating it yields CAGSLGSSGRNQETQYF.

This chain connects TRBV7-9 to TRBJ2-1; 7 nucleotides agree with TRBD1. Germline lookup yields CDR1 SEHNR and CDR2 FQNEAQ (reference sequence). The CDR3 runs 15 residues. After removal of 7 bases from V and 7 bases from J, the junction contained 13 bases not matched to a gene. CDR3 protein: CASNPGTVGPNEQFF. In DNA, the CDR3 is TGTGCCAGCAACCCCGGGACAGTGGGCCCAAATGAGCAGTTCTTC.